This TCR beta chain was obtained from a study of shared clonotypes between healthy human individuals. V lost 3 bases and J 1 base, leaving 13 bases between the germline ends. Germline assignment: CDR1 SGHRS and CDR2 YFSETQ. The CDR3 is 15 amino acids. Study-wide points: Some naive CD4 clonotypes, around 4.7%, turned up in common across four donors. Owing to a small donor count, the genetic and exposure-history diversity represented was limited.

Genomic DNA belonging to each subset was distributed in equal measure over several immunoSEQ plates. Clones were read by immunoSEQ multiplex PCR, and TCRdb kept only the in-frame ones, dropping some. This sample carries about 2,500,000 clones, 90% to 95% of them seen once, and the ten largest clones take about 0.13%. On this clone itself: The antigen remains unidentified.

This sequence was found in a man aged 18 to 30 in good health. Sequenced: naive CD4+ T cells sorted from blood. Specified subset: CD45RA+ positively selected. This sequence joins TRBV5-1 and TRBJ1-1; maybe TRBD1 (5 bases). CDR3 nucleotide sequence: TGCGCCAGCAGCTCCCATGGGGCGACGAACACTGAAGCTTTCTTT. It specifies CASSSHGATNTEAFF.